This entry features one T cell receptor beta chain sequence. The antigen is unknown. The germline gives CDR1 SGHAT, CDR2 FQNNGV. The CDR3 spans 15 residues. With 0 bases removed from V and 4 bases from J, the gap between germline ends came to 10 bases. From the RT-PCR reads, TCRdb called clonotypes with MiXCR, one entry per CDR3 protein. The data hold some 640,000 distinct CDR3 sequences, with roughly 14% observed a single time. This entry belongs to a study of response to subunit inactivated influenza vaccine. Study conclusions and caveats: Few new T cells, the authors suggested, are recruited by each seasonal influenza vaccination.

The chain uses TRBV11-2 and TRBJ2-1; D uncertain. The sample consisted of PBMCs from blood, taken roughly 2 weeks before vaccination. This sequence originates from a man aged 50-60 years who received an inactivated influenza vaccine. The CDR3 protein is CASSLDFPQYNEQFF. The CDR3 nucleotides read TGTGCCAGCAGCTTAGACTTCCCTCAATACAATGAGCAGTTCTTC.